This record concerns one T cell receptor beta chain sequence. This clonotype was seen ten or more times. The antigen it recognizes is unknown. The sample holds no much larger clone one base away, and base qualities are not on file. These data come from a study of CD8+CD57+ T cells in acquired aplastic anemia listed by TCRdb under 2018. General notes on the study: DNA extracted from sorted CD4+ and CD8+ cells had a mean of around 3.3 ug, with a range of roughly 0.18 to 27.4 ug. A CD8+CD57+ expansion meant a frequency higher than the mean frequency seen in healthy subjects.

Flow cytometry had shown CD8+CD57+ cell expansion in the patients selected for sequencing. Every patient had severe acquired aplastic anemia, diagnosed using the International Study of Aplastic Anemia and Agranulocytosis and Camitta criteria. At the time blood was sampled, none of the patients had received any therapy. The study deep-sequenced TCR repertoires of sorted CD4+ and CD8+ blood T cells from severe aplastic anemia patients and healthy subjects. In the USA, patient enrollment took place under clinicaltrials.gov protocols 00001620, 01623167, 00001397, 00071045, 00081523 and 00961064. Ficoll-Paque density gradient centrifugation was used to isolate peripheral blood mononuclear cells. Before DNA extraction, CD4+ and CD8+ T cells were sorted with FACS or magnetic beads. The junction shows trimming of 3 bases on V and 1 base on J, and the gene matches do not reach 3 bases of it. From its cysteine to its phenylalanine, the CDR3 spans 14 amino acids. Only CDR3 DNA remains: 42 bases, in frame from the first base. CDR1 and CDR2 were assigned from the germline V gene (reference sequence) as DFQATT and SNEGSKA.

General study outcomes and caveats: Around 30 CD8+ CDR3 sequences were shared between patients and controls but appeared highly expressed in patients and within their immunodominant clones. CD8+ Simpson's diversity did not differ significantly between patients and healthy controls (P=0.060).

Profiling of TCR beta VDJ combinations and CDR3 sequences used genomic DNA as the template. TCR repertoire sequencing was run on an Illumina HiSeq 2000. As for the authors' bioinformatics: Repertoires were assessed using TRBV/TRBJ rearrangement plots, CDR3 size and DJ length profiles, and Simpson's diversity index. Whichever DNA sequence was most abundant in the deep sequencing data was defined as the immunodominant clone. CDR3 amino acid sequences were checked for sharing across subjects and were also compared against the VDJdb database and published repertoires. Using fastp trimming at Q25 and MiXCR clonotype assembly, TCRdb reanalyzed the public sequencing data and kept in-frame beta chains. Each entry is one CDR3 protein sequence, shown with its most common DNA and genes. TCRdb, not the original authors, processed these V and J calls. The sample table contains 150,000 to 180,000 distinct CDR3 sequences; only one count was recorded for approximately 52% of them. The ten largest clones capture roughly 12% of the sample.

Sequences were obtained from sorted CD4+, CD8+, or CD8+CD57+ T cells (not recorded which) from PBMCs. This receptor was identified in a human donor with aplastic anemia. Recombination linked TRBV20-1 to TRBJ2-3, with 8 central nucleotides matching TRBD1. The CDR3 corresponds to CSARPGQGTDTQYF. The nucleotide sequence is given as TGCAGTGCTAGGCCGGGACAGGGCACAGATACGCAGTATTTT.